Shown below are 18 T cell receptor beta chains from a single sample sequenced in a study of blood T cell repertoires in COVID-19 (dated by TCRdb to about 2020). The method behind the library was the immunoSEQ multiplex PCR assay. TCRdb holds this immuneACCESS table with in-frame rearrangements only. Some clones are missing; in checked studies, unresolved V genes explain under half, and the rest has no known cause. This sample comprises a few hundred thousand clones, more than 85% of them detected only once. The ten largest clones represent approximately 8% of the sample. Input material: PBMCs or T cells enriched from blood (not recorded which). The origin of the receptors is a woman aged 55-69 years who had recovered from COVID-19.

This chain links TRBV5-1 with TRBJ2-3, with TRBD2 identical over 9 bases. Germline CDR1 reads SGHRS; CDR2 reads YFSETQ. The CDR3 totals 16 residues. V gave up 0 bases and J gave up 8 bases; unmatched junction bases: 10. The CDR3 sequence: CASSLAGGLARITQYF. In DNA, the CDR3 is TGCGCCAGCAGCTTGGCCGGGGGACTAGCTCGCATTACGCAGTATTTT. The variable domain in full, completed from reference TRBV5-1 and TRBJ2-3, reads KAGVTQTPRYLIKTRGQQVTLSCSPISGHRSVSWYQQTPGQGLQFLFEYFSETQRNKGNFPGRFSGRQFSNSRSEMNVSTLELGDSALYLCASSLAGGLARITQYFGPGTRLTVL.

The chain couples TRBV5-1 to TRBJ1-1, with 8 bases that match TRBD1. CDR1 and CDR2 from the germline V gene are SGHRS and YFSETQ. The CDR3 consists of 14 residues. The ends lost 3 bases at V and 3 bases at J; junction bases unmatched: 4. The CDR3 DNA reads as TGCGCCAGCAGCTCAACAGGGGGGCACACTGAAGCTTTCTTT. Residues: CASSSTGGHTEAFF.

As to this clone: Other DNA sequences in the sample encode the same CDR3. This chain joins TRBV5-1 and TRBJ2-7, with 7 nucleotides matching TRBD1. Per germline, CDR1 SGHRS and CDR2 YFSETQ. The CDR3 contains 14 residues. The V segment lost 4 bases and the J segment 1 base; nucleotides outside the gene matches: 5. CDR3 sequence (DNA): TGCGCCAGCAGCCCGGGGACAGTTTCCTACGAGCAGTACTTC. Residues: CASSPGTVSYEQYF.

The genes are TRBV7-8 and TRBJ2-1; 12 bases line up with TRBD2. J lost 0 bases, V lost 3 bases, and 6 bases had no gene match. CDR1 is SGHVS and CDR2 is FQNEAQ in the germline V gene. The CDR3 spans 18 residues. The DNA for the CDR3 is TGTGCCAGCAGCTTCGGGACTAGCGGGTCCTCCTCCTACAATGAGCAGTTCTTC. Its translation is CASSFGTSGSSSYNEQFF.

The chain couples TRBV5-6 to TRBJ2-7; the D gene is possibly TRBD1 (6 bases). Germline CDR1 and CDR2: SGHDT and YYEEEE. Trimming took 2 bases from V and 1 from J, leaving 10 bases between them. CDR3 length equals 14 residues. The CDR3 reads CASSLQGLSYEQYV. CDR3 nucleotide sequence: TGTGCCAGCAGCTTACAGGGTTTATCCTACGAGCAGTACGTC.

This rearrangement joins TRBV24-1 to TRBJ2-1; 9 nucleotides match TRBD2. The CDR3 length is 16 residues. The germline CDR1 and CDR2 sequences are KGHDR and SFDVKD. Trimming at V came to 1 base and at J to 6 bases, leaving 6 bases not matched to a gene. Written as DNA, the CDR3 is TGTGCCACCAGTGATTTTGTAAGTAGCGGGGGCAATGAGCAGTTCTTC. Amino acids: CATSDFVSSGGNEQFF.

The chain recombines TRBV6-6 with TRBJ2-3, with D possibly TRBD1 on 7 matching bases. The CDR3 totals 16 residues. The V gene's germline CDR1 is MNHNY and CDR2 SVGAGI (reference sequence). V lost 3 bases and J 2 bases, leaving 15 bases between the germline ends. CDR3 loop: CASSYQGGSSTDTQYF. CDR3 sequence (DNA): TGTGCCAGCAGTTATCAGGGGGGCTCCTCCACAGATACGCAGTATTTT.

The rearrangement uses TRBV19 and TRBJ2-2, with D possibly matching TRBD2 (5 bases). The germline V gene has CDR1 LNHDA and CDR2 SQIVND (reference sequence). There are 14 residues in the CDR3. V lost 5 bases and J 5 bases, leaving 12 bases between the germline ends. The CDR3 DNA is TGTGCCAGTAGTCTCATCCGGGGAACCGGGGAGCTGTTTTTT. This gives the protein CASSLIRGTGELFF.

The chain combines TRBV10-2 with TRBJ1-2, with D unclear. The CDR3 consists of 14 residues. Germline V gene data show CDR1 as WSHSY and CDR2 as SAAADI. The ends were cut back, 7 bases at V and 0 bases at J, with 12 bases in the middle. CDR3 amino acids: CASTMAGANYGYTF. In DNA form, the CDR3 reads TGCGCCAGCACCATGGCAGGCGCTAACTATGGCTACACCTTC.

V usage is TRBV3-1 (or the pseudogene TRBV3-2) and J usage is TRBJ1-2, with 11 bases identical to TRBD1. From germline, CDR1 is LGHDT and CDR2 YNNKEL (reference sequence). CDR3 size: 15 residues. J lost 4 bases, V lost 5 bases, and 6 bases had no gene match. The CDR3 sequence is CASSSGTGGSYGYTF. The CDR3 nucleotides read TGTGCCAGCAGCTCAGGGACAGGGGGGAGCTATGGCTACACCTTC.

J is TRBJ2-7 and V is TRBV5-4; no clear D gene. The V gene's germline CDR1 is SGHNT and CDR2 YYREEE (reference sequence). This CDR3 has 14 amino acids. The V gene lost 0 bases and the J gene lost 3 bases, with 10 bases spanning the gap. In DNA, the CDR3 is TGTGCCAGCAGCTTGGGGGCCAGCCACTACGAGCAGTACTTC. As protein: CASSLGASHYEQYF.

The rearrangement uses TRBV2 and TRBJ1-2; a possible D gene is TRBD1 (6 bases). The ends were cut back, 7 bases at V and 2 bases at J, with 11 bases in the middle. Germline assignment: CDR1 SNHLY and CDR2 FYNNEI. This CDR3 region has 13 residues. The CDR3 is CASTFTGNYGYTF. Here the CDR3 DNA reads TGTGCCAGCACCTTTACAGGGAACTATGGCTACACCTTC.

The chain has TRBV5-4 and TRBJ1-6, with 8 nucleotides matching TRBD1. Germline V gene data show CDR1 as SGHNT and CDR2 as YYREEE (reference sequence). The J segment lost 7 bases and the V segment lost 4 bases, leaving 10 bases of the junction unmatched. The CDR3 loop spans 16 amino acids. CDR3 residues: CASSMPGGAENSPLHF. The CDR3 DNA is TGTGCCAGCAGCATGCCAGGGGGCGCAGAAAATTCACCCCTCCACTTT.

The chain joins TRBV11-2 to TRBJ1-2, with D unresolved. The V gene's germline CDR1 is SGHAT and CDR2 FQNNGV. This CDR3 has 12 amino acids. The V and J ends lost 3 bases and 7 bases respectively, with 9 bases between them. The CDR3: CASSFSRFGYTF. The CDR3 DNA reads TGTGCCAGCAGCTTCTCGAGGTTTGGCTACACCTTC.

The chain is built from TRBV10-2 and TRBJ2-1; 8 bases agree with TRBD1. Trimming cost V 2 bases and J 7 bases; bases outside gene matches: 4. The CDR3 totals 14 residues. CDR1 is WSHSY, CDR2 SAAADI, per germline. CDR3 sequence reads: CASSEDRGRNEQFF. Written as DNA, the CDR3 is TGCGCCAGCAGTGAGGACAGGGGAAGAAATGAGCAGTTCTTC.

The chain employs TRBV3-1 (or the pseudogene TRBV3-2) and TRBJ2-1; D is undetermined. Germline V lookup: CDR1 LGHDT, CDR2 YNNKEL (reference sequence). The V end was cut by 1 base, the J end by 9 bases, with 10 bases between. The CDR3 spans 13 residues. DNA for the CDR3: TGTGCCAGCAGCCAAGTCCTAACGGGTGAGCAGTTCTTC. Encoded protein: CASSQVLTGEQFF.

The CDR3 spells CSVAAENEQYV. In nucleotides, the CDR3 is TGCAGCGTGGCCGCGGAGAACGAGCAGTACGTC. The chain carries TRBV29-1 and TRBJ2-7; D unclear. The V gene lost 6 bases and the J gene lost 5 bases, with 11 bases spanning the gap. The length of the CDR3 is 11 residues. CDR1 is SQVTM, CDR2 ANQGSEA, per germline.

The chain recombines TRBV6-5 with TRBJ1-6; 9 nucleotides align to TRBD1. Germline CDR1 MNHEY, CDR2 SVGAGI. The CDR3 totals 15 residues. With 6 bases clipped from V and 7 bases from J, the junction kept 7 bases outside the gene matches. In DNA form, the CDR3 reads TGTGCCAGCAGAGGGGGGACAGGGTCGAATTCACCCCTCCACTTT. Protein product: CASRGGTGSNSPLHF.